Included here is one T cell receptor (beta chain) sequence, with context. Measured with immunoSEQ multiplex PCR; TCRdb has only the in-frame clones, and not every one. Among over 300,000 clones listed, 70% to 90% were seen once. The data were taken from a study of blood T cell repertoires in COVID-19. Germline loops: CDR1 MNHEY, CDR2 SVGEGT. CDR3 length: 15 amino acids. Trimming shortened V by 4 bases and J by 6 bases, and 19 bases separated the two germline ends. This chain links TRBV6-2 or TRBV6-3 with TRBJ2-7; D is possibly TRBD2 (6 bases). This TCR derives from a woman in her twenties or thirties with acute COVID-19. Sequenced: PBMCs or T cells enriched from blood (not recorded which). The CDR3: CASSSQGGSLGEQYF. The CDR3 DNA reads as TGTGCCAGCAGTTCCCAAGGAGGGTCCTTGGGCGAGCAGTACTTC.